These 20 T cell receptor beta chains were sequenced from one sample in a study of Graves' ophthalmopathy and Graves' hyperthyroidism. As the template, RNA transcripts were used to amplify TCR beta CDR3 regions. RT-PCR in the first round used HTBI primers; a second-round multiplex PCR followed. TCRdb reprocessed the multiplex PCR reads via MiXCR and lists one record per CDR3 protein. The sample has approximately 700,000 distinct CDR3 sequences, around 40% seen once; the top ten hold 44%. Sequenced sample: peripheral blood. The origin of the receptors is an adult man with Graves' ophthalmopathy.

This chain links TRBV12-3 or TRBV12-4 with TRBJ1-1; D remains ambiguous. Trimming cost V 3 bases and J 7 bases, with 12 bases left between them. There are 13 residues in the CDR3. CDR3 DNA sequence: TGTGCCAGCAGTTTTGGAACAGACGATGAAGCTTTCTTT. Its translation: CASSFGTDDEAFF.

About this clonotype itself: At one boundary the junction diverges from the germline segment, which might be a read error. The chain uses TRBV10-3 and TRBJ1-4, with TRBD1 matching 7 bases. From germline, CDR1 is ENHRY and CDR2 SYGVKD. The CDR3 is 14 amino acids. Here the CDR3 DNA reads TGTGCCAGCAGTGTGGGACAGTTGGGTGAAAAACTGTTTTTT. It codes for CASSVGQLGEKLFF.

J is TRBJ2-3 and V is TRBV5-6; D not certain. V was trimmed by 4 bases and J by 0 bases, leaving 12 bases between them. This CDR3 has 15 residues. Looked up from germline, CDR1 is SGHDT and CDR2 is YYEEEE. The CDR3 coding sequence is TGTGCCAGCAGCCCGGATCCCGTTAGCACAGATACGCAGTATTTT. Encoded protein: CASSPDPVSTDTQYF.

The V gene is TRBV15, the J gene TRBJ2-3; 9 nucleotides agree with TRBD2. CDR1 is LNHNV and CDR2 is YYDKDF in the germline V gene (reference sequence). V dropped 1 base and J dropped 5; count of bases not matched to a gene: 7. This CDR3 is built from 16 residues. The chain's CDR3 is CATSRAGGRAVDTQYF. The DNA of the CDR3 is TGTGCCACCAGCAGAGCAGGCGGGAGGGCCGTAGATACGCAGTATTTT.

As for this clonotype: A read error may explain this, as a much larger clone is one base away. The J gene is TRBJ1-4, the V gene TRBV10-3; D is unresolved. This CDR3 has 13 amino acids. Germline V CDR1 and CDR2: ENHRY, SYGVKD. The CDR3 loop is CAISPVNNEELFF. Here the CDR3 DNA reads TGTGCCATCTCCCCCGTCAATAATGAAGAACTGTTTTTT.

The chain couples TRBV29-1 to TRBJ1-1; D is undetermined. The V gene lost 8 bases and the J gene lost 2 bases, with 6 bases spanning the gap. The CDR3 consists of 10 residues. Germline V gives CDR1 SQVTM, CDR2 ANQGSEA. This CDR3 is CSSPNTEAFF. CDR3 bases: TGCAGCTCACCAAACACTGAAGCTTTCTTT.

The table lists this clonotype with many counts. CDR3 bases: TGTGCCAGCAGGGAGGGGGGGACAGGTCGAGATCAGCCCCAGCATTTT. It codes for CASREGGTGRDQPQHF. V usage is TRBV2 and J usage is TRBJ1-5; 8 nucleotides agree with TRBD1. The J segment lost 5 bases and the V segment lost 6 bases, leaving 12 bases of the junction unmatched. Germline V CDR1 and CDR2: SNHLY, FYNNEI. This CDR3 comprises 16 residues.

The sample holds one count of this clonotype. The V and J genes are TRBV19 and TRBJ1-2, with 8 bases matching TRBD1. The germline V gene encodes CDR1 LNHDA and CDR2 SQIVND (reference sequence). Trimming removed 11 bases from V and 8 bases from J; junction bases left unmatched: 19. The CDR3 length is 15 residues. The CDR3 protein is CAGTSRARTGFGYTF. The CDR3 DNA follows: TGTGCCGGTACCTCAAGGGCCCGGACAGGGTTCGGCTACACCTTC.

The chain uses TRBV9 and TRBJ2-7; maybe TRBD2 (6 bases). The CDR3 spans 16 residues. CDR1 is SGDLS, CDR2 YYNGEE, per germline. V was clipped by 4 bases and J by 2 bases, with 19 bases between them. DNA for the CDR3: TGTGCCAGCAGCCCCTCGCCTACTGGGAGGCCCTACGAGCAGTACTTC. Its translation is CASSPSPTGRPYEQYF. Based on the CDR3 plus reference TRBV9 and TRBJ2-7, the full variable domain is DSGVTQTPKHLITATGQRVTLRCSPRSGDLSVYWYQQSLDQGLQFLIQYYNGEERAKGNILERFSAQQFPDLHSELNLSSLELGDSALYFCASSPSPTGRPYEQYFGPGTRLTVT.

The V gene is TRBV20-1, the J gene TRBJ1-1; possible D gene TRBD1, 5 bases. The germline V and J ends were trimmed by 6 bases and 7 bases, with 21 bases remaining between them. CDR1 is DFQATT, CDR2 SNEGSKA, per germline (reference sequence). The CDR3 runs to 14 residues. The CDR3 here is CSARGPYGTNEAFF. The CDR3 bases are TGCAGTGCCCGGGGACCCTATGGGACTAATGAAGCTTTCTTT.

This clonotype showed up many times. CDR3 coding DNA: TGTGCCAGCAGTGAGTTTGGGGAAGGCACTGAAGCTTTCTTT. Its translation is CASSEFGEGTEAFF. The V call is TRBV25-1, the J call TRBJ1-1, with D uncertain. Germline V CDR1 and CDR2: MGHDK, SYGVNS. The V end was cut by 3 bases, the J end by 4 bases, with 12 bases between. This CDR3 is built from 14 residues.

V and J are TRBV7-9 and TRBJ2-5; D is perhaps TRBD2 (5 bases). V lost 1 base to trimming and J lost 3 bases, with 12 bases between them. The germline V gene has CDR1 SEHNR and CDR2 FQNEAQ (reference sequence). The CDR3 runs to 15 residues. Here the CDR3 reads CASSLGAEYKETQYF. Written as DNA, the CDR3 is TGTGCCAGCAGCTTAGGAGCGGAATATAAAGAGACCCAGTACTTC.

V and J are TRBV9 and TRBJ1-2, with a weak D call TRBD1 (5 bases). Germline V CDR1 and CDR2: SGDLS, YYNGEE. Trimming stripped 4 bases from V and 8 bases from J, with 21 bases between. The CDR3 contains 15 residues. Here the CDR3 DNA reads TGTGCCAGCAGCCCATGGGACGGGCAGGGTATGGGCTACACCTTC. It yields the protein CASSPWDGQGMGYTF.

As concerns this clonotype: A clone one base away is much larger, so this may be a read error. The CDR3 here is CASSLAQLNTEASF. The CDR3 DNA reads as TGTGCCAGCAGCTTAGCCCAGCTGAACACTGAAGCTTCCTTT. This chain connects TRBV7-9 to TRBJ1-1; D remains ambiguous. Germline V gene sequence: CDR1 SEHNR, CDR2 FQNEAQ (reference sequence). The CDR3 is made up of 14 amino acids.

This clonotype was found many times. The chain uses TRBV25-1 and TRBJ1-1, with TRBD1 matching over 7 bases. V was pared by 4 bases and J by 0 bases, with 5 bases of the junction left unmatched. From germline, CDR1 is MGHDK and CDR2 SYGVNS. The length of the CDR3 is 15 residues. CDR3 DNA sequence: TGTGCCAGCAGTGCGGCCGGGACAGTGAACACTGAAGCTTTCTTT. Translation gives CASSAAGTVNTEAFF. Using reference TRBV25-1 and TRBJ1-1 for the parts outside the CDR3, the full variable domain is EADIYQTPRYLVIGTGKKITLECSQTMGHDKMYWYQQDPGMELHLIHYSYGVNSTEKGDLSSESTVSRIRTEHFPLTLESARPSHTSQYLCASSAAGTVNTEAFFGQGTRLTVV.

The V gene is TRBV7-2, the J gene TRBJ2-4; D is ambiguous. The CDR3 runs 16 residues. CDR1 and CDR2 (germline): SGHTA, FQGNSA. With 9 bases removed from V and 0 bases from J, the gap between germline ends came to 18 bases. CDR3 sequence: CASSIASSLAKNIQYF. The CDR3 nucleotides are TGTGCCAGTAGTATAGCCTCCAGTCTAGCCAAAAACATTCAGTACTTC.

The table lists this clonotype with many counts. The V and J genes are TRBV7-9 and TRBJ2-7; D unclear. In germline, CDR1 is SEHNR, CDR2 FQNEAQ (reference sequence). This CDR3 contains 13 residues. The V end was cut by 4 bases, the J end by 2 bases, with 9 bases between. In DNA form, the CDR3 reads TGTGCCAGCAGCTACCGGGCGGCCTACGAGCAGTACTTC. Translated, it gives CASSYRAAYEQYF. The full variable domain, rest sourced from reference TRBV7-9 and TRBJ2-7, is DTGVSQNPRHKITKRGQNVTFRCDPISEHNRLYWYRQTLGQGPEFLTYFQNEAQLEKSRLLSDRFSAERPKGSFSTLEIQRTEQGDSAMYLCASSYRAAYEQYFGPGTRLTVT.

This clonotype was observed a handful of times. The V call is TRBV25-1, the J call TRBJ2-2; unclear D gene. The CDR3 contains 13 residues. Trimming left V 4 bases short and J 11 bases short, with 14 bases between. Germline CDR1 and CDR2: MGHDK and SYGVNS. CDR3: CASSARDNGELFF. DNA for the CDR3: TGTGCCAGCAGTGCTAGAGATAACGGAGAGCTGTTTTTT.

In this sample, this clonotype turned up many times. CDR3 sequence: CASSIGWGLDQETQYF. CDR3 DNA sequence: TGTGCCAGTAGTATCGGGTGGGGCCTGGACCAAGAGACCCAGTACTTC. This chain connects TRBV19 to TRBJ2-5, with a tentative D call TRBD1 (5 bases). CDR3 length: 16 residues. Deletions cut 3 bases from V and 0 bases from J, with 14 bases between. Looked up from germline, CDR1 is LNHDA and CDR2 is SQIVND (reference sequence).

This clonotype was seen at least ten times. The chain recombines TRBV6-1 with TRBJ1-5; no reliable D call. CDR1 is MNHNS, CDR2 SASEGT, per germline. The CDR3 has 12 amino acids. Trimming removed 5 bases at V and 3 bases at J, with 5 bases between. CDR3 DNA sequence: TGTGCCAGCAGTTACGCCAATCAGCCCCAGCATTTT. Encoded protein: CASSYANQPQHF.